A selection of T cell receptor beta chains follows, all from one sample in a study of neoadjuvant anti-PD-1 for oral cavity cancer. Method: immunoSEQ multiplex PCR; TCRdb's copy keeps in-frame clones and lacks some. The data show approximately 45,000 clones, 75% to 80% seen once. The specimen comprised PBMCs, sampled after nivolumab (anti-PD-1) treatment. Receptor source: a person between 40 and 85 years old with oral cavity squamous cell carcinoma. The CDR3 runs from the conserved cysteine through the conserved F or W. The order of the fields is J gene, D gene, V gene, clone size, CDR3 DNA, CDR3 protein. D genes are given only for firm matches. Clone sizes are given selectively: once, few, many, or a class where the clone is expanded.

>TRBJ2-5|-|TRBV19|once
TGTGCCAGTAGTATCGAGGCGTTCCAAGAGACCCAGTACTTC
CASSIEAFQETQYF
>TRBJ2-1|-|TRBV5-1|-
TGCGCCAGCAGCCCTCCCGGGACCCGAGGATACAATGAGCAGTTCTTC
CASSPPGTRGYNEQFF
>TRBJ1-4|-|TRBV19|once
TGTGCCAGTAGTATCAGAGGGGATGGTGAAAAACTGTTTTTT
CASSIRGDGEKLFF
>TRBJ2-4|-|TRBV15|-
TGTGCCACCTCCGGGGCAGAGAAAAACATTCAGTACTTC
CATSGAEKNIQYF
>TRBJ1-6|-|TRBV5-3|once
TGTGCCAGAAGCTGGGGTTTGTTATGGAAATCACCCCTCCACTTT
CARSWGLLWKSPLHF
>TRBJ1-5|-|TRBV4-1|-
TGCGCCAGCAGCCAAGTGGTGAGGGGCAGGCAGCCCCAGCATTTT
CASSQVVRGRQPQHF
>TRBJ2-1|-|TRBV20-1|few
TGCAGTGCAGAGTGGTCCGATGAGCAGTTCTTC
CSAEWSDEQFF
>TRBJ1-2|-|TRBV6-6|-
TGTGCCAGCAGTTATGGGGACTATGGCTACACCTTC
CASSYGDYGYTF
>TRBJ1-1|TRBD1|TRBV9|-
TGTGCCAGCAGCTCTTCAGGGGGGCAGGGTCACTCCACTGAAGCTTTCTTT
CASSSSGGQGHSTEAFF
>TRBJ2-7|-|TRBV5-6|once
TGTGCCAGCAGCTTGAAGAGGACAGCTTTCTCCTACGAGCAGTACTTC
CASSLKRTAFSYEQYF
>TRBJ2-7|TRBD1|TRBV20-1|-
TGCAGTGCTATGACAGGGGACGAGCAGTACTTC
CSAMTGDEQYF
>TRBJ2-7|TRBD1|TRBV6-1|-
TGTGCCAGCAGTCCGGACAGGGCCTCCTACGAGCAGTACTTC
CASSPDRASYEQYF
>TRBJ2-7|-|TRBV5-1|-
TGCGCCAGCAGGTTGGTCCCCGAAAACGAGCAGTACTTC
CASRLVPENEQYF
>TRBJ2-1|TRBD2|TRBV9|few
TGTGCCAGCAGCGAGAGCGGGAGCTCCTACAATGAGCAGTTCTTC
CASSESGSSYNEQFF
>TRBJ2-2|TRBD2|TRBV7-9|-
TGTGCCAGCAGCTTAGGGGACTATAACACCGGGGAGCTGTTTTTT
CASSLGDYNTGELFF
>TRBJ2-1|-|TRBV10-3|-
TGTGCCATCAGTGAGCCCACCACCACTTTGAAGTCGAGGGGGGGAGAGCAGTTCTTC
CAISEPTTTLKSRGGEQFF
>TRBJ2-3|TRBD2|TRBV13|-
TGTGCCAGCAGCCAGTGGCAGCGGGGATTTTCCTCTAGCAGGGATACGCAGTATTTT
CASSQWQRGFSSSRDTQYF
>TRBJ2-7|TRBD1|TRBV27|-
TGTGCCAGCAGTGCTCCGGGACAGAGCTCCTACGAGCAGTACTTC
CASSAPGQSSYEQYF
>TRBJ2-1|TRBD2|TRBV6-5|-
TGTGCCAGCAGTTACTCGGCTAGCGGGAGGATTGATGAGCAGTTCTTC
CASSYSASGRIDEQFF
>TRBJ1-4|-|TRBV2|-
TGTGCCAGCAGCCCCGACTATAATGAAAAACTGTTTTTT
CASSPDYNEKLFF
>TRBJ1-1|-|TRBV5-4|medium-sized
TGTGCCAGCAGCTTCGGGGCAAGGACAGCCTCGAACACTGAAGCTTTCTTT
CASSFGARTASNTEAFF
>TRBJ2-5|-|TRBV6-6|-
TGTGCCAGCAGCCCTAGCGTGATGGAGACCCAGTACTTC
CASSPSVMETQYF
>TRBJ2-3|TRBD2|TRBV18|-
TGTGCCAGCTCACCCCTTCGGGGGGAAGCAGAGTATTTT
CASSPLRGEAEYF
>TRBJ2-2|TRBD2|TRBV6-1|-
TGTGCCAGCAGTGATCGGCTAGCGGGGGGCCAGAACACCGGGGAGCTGTTTTTT
CASSDRLAGGQNTGELFF
>TRBJ2-7|TRBD2|TRBV6-1|-
TGTGCCAGCAGATCCGGGACTACTTCATACGAGCAGTACTTC
CASRSGTTSYEQYF
>TRBJ1-2|-|TRBV19|-
TGTGCCAGTAGTGTCTCGGCGGGGGCTAACTATGGCTACACCTTC
CASSVSAGANYGYTF
>TRBJ2-7|-|TRBV5-6|once
TGTGCCAGCAGCTTCCTAGGGACCACCTACGAGCAGTACTTC
CASSFLGTTYEQYF
>TRBJ2-7|-|TRBV2|-
TGTGCCAGCAGTGAACAGGACTTTCTCGAGCAGTACTTC
CASSEQDFLEQYF
>TRBJ1-3|TRBD1|TRBV10-1|-
TGCGCCAGCAGCGACAGGGGGCCGGGAAACACCATATATTTT
CASSDRGPGNTIYF
>TRBJ2-7|-|TRBV5-1|-
TGCGCCAGCAGCCCCCCTGCGTCTCCCAGGGGACGGTACGAGCAGTACTTC
CASSPPASPRGRYEQYF
>TRBJ2-2|TRBD1|TRBV30|-
TGTGCCTGGAGGGAACAGGGGGCGCAGGCCGGGGAGCTGTTTTTT
CAWREQGAQAGELFF
>TRBJ1-1|-|TRBV5-6|once
TGTGCCAGCAGGGACTGGGGCAGTCGGGCGACTGAAGCTTTCTTT
CASRDWGSRATEAFF
>TRBJ2-1|-|TRBV5-1|-
TGCGCCAGCGGGGGGCAGGGGGTGAACAATGAGCAGTTCTTC
CASGGQGVNNEQFF
>TRBJ1-2|TRBD1|TRBV29-1|-
TGCAGCGTTGTTCCCGGGACAGCCTTCTCCGGCTACACCTTC
CSVVPGTAFSGYTF
>TRBJ2-7|-|TRBV9|-
TGTGCCAGCAGCCCTCGGACGGCGTCCTCCTACGAGCAGTACTTC
CASSPRTASSYEQYF